This T cell receptor (beta chain) appears in the sequencing data of a study of T cell responses to AZD1222 COVID-19 vaccine. Study conclusions and caveats: The donor group comprised mostly white British people and more females; the analysis possibly underestimated clonal diversity. Regions 160-218 and 743-854 dominated among vaccine-associated CD4 TCRs spanning spike.

A note on this clone: Its antigen is not identified.

TCRdb's table, derived via immunoSEQ multiplex PCR, lists solely in-frame clones and lacks some. The table has about 130,000 clones, approximately 86% seen once; the top ten hold around 12%. The germline V gene has CDR1 SGHDT and CDR2 YYEEEE. Trimming at V came to 4 bases and at J to 5 bases, leaving 8 bases not matched to a gene. The CDR3 loop spans 15 amino acids. This TCR derives from an adult in good health. V is TRBV5-6 and J is TRBJ2-3, with 9 bases aligning to TRBD1. Sequences were derived from peripheral blood, sampled on day 0 of AZD1222 vaccination. The CDR3 here is CASSARTGVIDTQYF. The CDR3 nucleotides read TGTGCCAGCAGCGCCCGGACAGGGGTGATAGATACGCAGTATTTT. Looking up the rest from reference TRBV5-6 and TRBJ2-3 gives the full variable domain: DAGVTQSPTHLIKTRGQQVTLRCSPKSGHDTVSWYQQALGQGPQFIFQYYEEEERQRGNFPDRFSGHQFPNYSSELNVNALLLGDSALYLCASSARTGVIDTQYFGPGTRLTVL.